Below are 25 T cell receptor beta chains sequenced from a single sample in a study of T cells in Graves' hyperthyroidism and ophthalmopathy. Researchers took RNA transcripts and amplified the TCR beta CDR3 regions from them. Initially, a first-round RT-PCR of the TCR CDR3 employed the HTBI primer set. MiXCR, applied by TCRdb to the multiplex PCR reads, yields one record per CDR3 protein. Seen here are about 560,000 distinct CDR3 sequences, 35% to 55% observed once, and the top ten hold roughly 8.2%. Sequenced: peripheral blood or thyroid tissue (not recorded which). These receptor sequences come from a woman aged 18-30 years with Graves' hyperthyroidism.

This clonotype was counted ten times or more. V gene TRBV7-9 combines with J gene TRBJ1-6; D call uncertain. This CDR3 has 13 residues. Germline CDR1 reads SEHNR; CDR2 reads FQNEAQ (reference sequence). Trimming took off 2 bases at V and 14 bases at J, with 13 bases between the two ends. The CDR3 DNA follows: TGTGCCAGCAGCTTATCATTGGGCGGGTCCCTCCACTTT. Its protein is CASSLSLGGSLHF.

The genes are TRBV9 and TRBJ2-6; weak D call: TRBD1 (5 bases). CDR3 length: 17 residues. CDR1 and CDR2 (germline): SGDLS, YYNGEE. The germline V and J ends were trimmed by 2 bases and 0 bases, with 12 bases remaining between them. The CDR3 DNA sequence: TGTGCCAGCAGCGTTGAACAGGCCGGCTCTGGGGCCAACGTCCTGACTTTC. Translating it yields CASSVEQAGSGANVLTF. The entire variable domain, with the rest obtained from reference TRBV9 and TRBJ2-6, is as follows: DSGVTQTPKHLITATGQRVTLRCSPRSGDLSVYWYQQSLDQGLQFLIQYYNGEERAKGNILERFSAQQFPDLHSELNLSSLELGDSALYFCASSVEQAGSGANVLTFGAGSRLTVL.

This clonotype appeared a few times. V gene TRBV24-1 combines with J gene TRBJ2-3; D unclear. From germline, CDR1 is KGHDR and CDR2 SFDVKD. CDR3 size: 12 residues. The germline V and J ends were trimmed by 8 bases and 5 bases, with 10 bases remaining between them. CDR3 nucleotides: TGTGCCACCACCTTCAGGTTAGATACGCAGTATTTT. Its protein is CATTFRLDTQYF.

The chain links TRBV7-3 to TRBJ2-5; a possible D gene is TRBD2 (5 bases). Germline V gene lookup returns CDR1 SGHTA and CDR2 FQGTGA. The CDR3 length is 15 residues. The germline V and J ends were trimmed by 2 bases and 1 base, with 11 bases remaining between them. CDR3 loop: CASSLDPRAQETQYF. The DNA for the CDR3 is TGTGCCAGCAGCTTAGATCCGAGGGCCCAAGAGACCCAGTACTTC.

The chain uses TRBV7-6 and TRBJ1-4; D might be TRBD1 (6 bases). CDR3 length: 14 amino acids. Germline lookup yields CDR1 SGHVS and CDR2 FNYEAQ. Trimming stripped 10 bases from V and 4 bases from J, with 16 bases between. The CDR3 spells CATDDGTSNEKLFF. The CDR3 DNA follows: TGTGCCACCGACGACGGGACAAGTAATGAAAAACTGTTTTTT.

Regarding this clonotype: Given a much more abundant clone one base away, this may be a read error. This chain connects TRBV29-1 to TRBJ2-1; 10 nucleotides line up with TRBD2. This CDR3 spans 12 amino acids. Germline CDR1 and CDR2: SQVTM and ANQGSEA. Trimming removed 7 bases from V and 13 bases from J; junction bases left unmatched: 10. The CDR3, as DNA: TGCAGCGCAAGGACTAGCGGAGAGACCCAGTTCTTC. Its translation is CSARTSGETQFF.

The V and J genes are TRBV7-8 and TRBJ1-1; unclear D gene. This CDR3 spans 16 amino acids. Between the trimmed V and J ends, which lost 0 bases and 0 bases, there was a span of 11 bases. Per germline, CDR1 SGHVS and CDR2 FQNEAQ. The CDR3 protein is CASSLAPHYMNTEAFF. In DNA, the CDR3 is TGTGCCAGCAGCTTAGCCCCACACTACATGAACACTGAAGCTTTCTTT. Based on the CDR3 plus reference TRBV7-8 and TRBJ1-1, the full variable domain is GAGVSQSPRYKVAKRGQDVALRCDPISGHVSLFWYQQALGQGPEFLTYFQNEAQLDKSGLPSDRFFAERPEGSVSTLKIQRTQQEDSAVYLCASSLAPHYMNTEAFFGQGTRLTVV.

This clonotype appeared many times. The chain combines TRBV10-3 with TRBJ2-6; D is undetermined. This CDR3 comprises 15 residues. Germline assignment: CDR1 ENHRY and CDR2 SYGVKD. Trimming removed 6 bases from V and 0 bases from J, with 9 bases in between. The CDR3 here is CAISNDFSGANVLTF. The DNA for the CDR3 is TGTGCCATCAGCAACGACTTCTCTGGGGCCAACGTCCTGACTTTC.

The V gene is TRBV11-3, the J gene TRBJ1-2; a weak D match, TRBD1 (6 bases). Germline lookup yields CDR1 SGHNT and CDR2 YENEEA. The CDR3 is made up of 15 amino acids. V dropped 8 bases and J dropped 3 bases, with 19 bases sitting between them. The DNA for the CDR3 is TGTGCCAGCGGACTCGGGGGGGGGCAGGACTATGGCTACACCTTC. Amino acids: CASGLGGGQDYGYTF.

V and J are TRBV24-1 and TRBJ1-3, with D unresolved. V lost 4 bases to trimming and J lost 7 bases, with 13 bases between them. The germline V gene encodes CDR1 KGHDR and CDR2 SFDVKD. This CDR3 is 14 amino acids long. Written as DNA, the CDR3 is TGTGCCACCAGTGACCCCGGCAAGGCGAACACCATATATTTT. The encoded protein is CATSDPGKANTIYF.

The V call is TRBV15, the J call TRBJ1-3; no firm D call. Germline V gene data show CDR1 as LNHNV and CDR2 as YYDKDF (reference sequence). Trimming pared 4 bases from V and 0 bases from J, leaving 4 bases between. CDR3 size: 13 residues. The CDR3 protein is CATSMSSGNTIYF. CDR3 sequence (DNA): TGTGCCACCAGCATGTCCTCTGGAAACACCATATATTTT.

The table lists this clonotype with a few counts. The V gene is TRBV7-9, the J gene TRBJ2-5; D gene unclear. This CDR3 has 14 residues. Germline-derived CDR1 and CDR2 are SEHNR and FQNEAQ (reference sequence). With 3 bases removed from V and 5 bases from J, the gap between germline ends came to 13 bases. CDR3 in amino acids: CASSFPDRRETQYF. The CDR3 DNA reads as TGTGCCAGCAGCTTTCCGGACCGCCGGGAGACCCAGTACTTC.

This clonotype came up a few times. The chain joins TRBV20-1 to TRBJ1-4; D remains unclear. V lost 2 bases and J lost 2, with 12 bases in between. Germline CDR1 reads DFQATT; CDR2 reads SNEGSKA (reference sequence). CDR3 length equals 15 residues. The CDR3: CSARQDSSTNEKLFF. CDR3 DNA sequence: TGCAGTGCTAGACAGGACTCCTCGACTAATGAAAAACTGTTTTTT.

Only a few counts were recorded for this clonotype. In DNA, the CDR3 is TGTGCCAGCAGTCTTCGGGGGATCCCATTAAGCAATCAGCCCCAGCATTTT. Its protein product is CASSLRGIPLSNQPQHF. The chain is built from TRBV6-2 or TRBV6-3 and TRBJ1-5; tentatively, D is TRBD1 (5 bases). CDR3 length equals 17 residues. Germline-derived CDR1 and CDR2 are MNHEY and SVGEGT. Trimming took off 5 bases at V and 1 base at J, with 18 bases between the two ends.

The V call is TRBV19, the J call TRBJ1-1; 7 bases agree with TRBD1. V lost 4 bases to trimming and J lost 5 bases; unmatched junction nucleotides: 10. There are 15 residues in the CDR3. Germline V gives CDR1 LNHDA, CDR2 SQIVND (reference sequence). The DNA for the CDR3 is TGTGCCAGTAGTACCCAGGACAGGTTGGGGACTGAAGCTTTCTTT. Its translation is CASSTQDRLGTEAFF.

This clonotype was recorded at least ten times. This chain links TRBV29-1 with TRBJ1-2, with D tentatively TRBD1 (6 bases). Germline CDR1 is SQVTM and CDR2 is ANQGSEA. This CDR3 is 15 amino acids long. Trimming pared 6 bases from V and 5 bases from J, leaving 22 bases between. For the CDR3, the DNA is TGCAGCGTAGGCCCGACAGGACCACCGGCTTATGGCTACACCTTC. It specifies CSVGPTGPPAYGYTF.

The genes are TRBV2 and TRBJ1-3, with D hard to call. The CDR3 length is 15 residues. Deletions cut 5 bases from V and 0 bases from J, with 11 bases between. Germline CDR1 reads SNHLY; CDR2 reads FYNNEI. The CDR3 is CASSPGGSSGNTIYF. The CDR3 region has the DNA TGTGCCAGCAGTCCGGGAGGCAGCTCTGGAAACACCATATATTTT.

At least ten counts were recorded for this clonotype. The V call is TRBV2, the J call TRBJ1-1, with D possibly matching TRBD1 (6 bases). The CDR3 is made up of 14 amino acids. The germline V gene encodes CDR1 SNHLY and CDR2 FYNNEI. Trimming took off 3 bases at V and 1 base at J, with 9 bases between the two ends. The CDR3 bases are TGTGCCAGCAGTGATCAGGGGCCGAACACTGAAGCTTTCTTT. Amino acids: CASSDQGPNTEAFF. The full variable domain, in which reference TRBV2 and TRBJ1-1 provide the parts outside the CDR3, is EPEVTQTPSHQVTQMGQEVILRCVPISNHLYFYWYRQILGQKVEFLVSFYNNEISEKSEIFDDQFSVERPDGSNFTLKIRSTKLEDSAMYFCASSDQGPNTEAFFGQGTRLTVV.

A remark on this clonotype: One end of the junction varies from germline; a read error may be responsible. The CDR3 region has the DNA TGTGCCAGCAGCCAAGGTCAGACAGGGGGCAACGAGCAGTGCTTC. Translated: CASSQGQTGGNEQCF. V usage is TRBV7-9 and J usage is TRBJ2-7, with 10 bases that match TRBD1. Germline assignment: CDR1 SEHNR and CDR2 FQNEAQ (reference sequence). The CDR3 loop spans 15 amino acids.

The chain combines TRBV7-2 with TRBJ2-2; 11 positions match TRBD2. The germline V gene has CDR1 SGHTA and CDR2 FQGNSA. Trimming took 5 bases from V and 8 from J; bases not matched to a gene: 10. The CDR3 spans 16 residues. The CDR3 is CASSASSGRMGGELFF. The DNA of the CDR3 is TGTGCCAGCAGCGCCTCTAGCGGGAGGATGGGAGGGGAGCTGTTTTTT.

This clonotype came up many times. The chain links TRBV24-1 to TRBJ1-1; D is unresolved. CDR3 size: 15 residues. Germline V gives CDR1 KGHDR, CDR2 SFDVKD. Trimming took 4 bases from V and 1 from J, leaving 12 bases between them. CDR3 bases: TGTGCCACCAGTGACGCTAGGACGGCGAACACTGAAGCTTTCTTT. Residues: CATSDARTANTEAFF.

The chain recombines TRBV7-9 with TRBJ1-1, with 7 bases that match TRBD1. In germline, CDR1 is SEHNR, CDR2 FQNEAQ (reference sequence). V lost 6 bases and J lost 4; bases outside the gene matches: 8. The CDR3 contains 14 residues. The DNA for the CDR3 is TGTGCCAGCAGTTTAAGGGGGCATCGCACTGAAGCTTTCTTT. Translation: CASSLRGHRTEAFF.

V gene TRBV7-2 combines with J gene TRBJ2-7; D remains ambiguous. The germline gives CDR1 SGHTA, CDR2 FQGNSA. Trimming took off 5 bases at V and 7 bases at J, with 18 bases between the two ends. The length of the CDR3 is 14 residues. This chain's CDR3 is CASSQEFSWGEQYF. CDR3 nucleotide sequence: TGTGCCAGCAGCCAAGAATTCTCCTGGGGTGAGCAGTACTTC.

CDR3 region: CASRQKGQVYEQYF. The CDR3, as DNA: TGTGCCAGCAGACAAAAGGGACAGGTCTACGAGCAGTACTTC. This chain links TRBV7-9 with TRBJ2-7; 8 nucleotides align to TRBD1. CDR1 is SEHNR and CDR2 is FQNEAQ in the germline V gene (reference sequence). The CDR3 sequence is 14 residues long. After removal of 6 bases from V and 3 bases from J, the junction contained 7 bases not matched to a gene. Using reference TRBV7-9 and TRBJ2-7 for the parts outside the CDR3, the full variable domain is DTGVSQNPRHKITKRGQNVTFRCDPISEHNRLYWYRQTLGQGPEFLTYFQNEAQLEKSRLLSDRFSAERPKGSFSTLEIQRTEQGDSAMYLCASRQKGQVYEQYFGPGTRLTVT.

The rearrangement links TRBV6-6 to TRBJ1-1, with no clear D. Germline values: CDR1 MNHNY, CDR2 SVGAGI (reference sequence). Between the trimmed V and J ends, which lost 0 bases and 8 bases, there was a span of 7 bases. The CDR3 extends over 12 amino acids. The CDR3 reads CASSYSVGEAFF. Here the CDR3 DNA reads TGTGCCAGCAGTTACTCAGTGGGGGAAGCTTTCTTT.